Listed below are T cell receptor beta chains from one sample, sequenced in a study of T cell changes during pregnancy in multiple sclerosis. Profiling relied on immunoSEQ multiplex PCR, and the TCRdb table lists in-frame clones only, not all of them. Of around 60,000 clones listed, around 93% are singletons. This specimen consisted of peripheral blood, obtained after pregnancy. The receptor source for this set is a female donor with multiple sclerosis, enrolled in a pregnancy study. CDR3s include the opening cysteine and the closing phenylalanine or tryptophan. A D gene is named only where the DNA matches it firmly. The size field is filled for only some rows; it gives once, few, many or a size class.

NA TRBD2 TRBJ2-7 TRBV18 CASSPTHRLTSGRDSRPYEQYF TGTGCCAGCTCACCAACGCATAGACTGACTAGCGGGAGGGATAGCCGCCCCTACGAGCAGTACTTC
NA NA TRBJ2-2 TRBV6-5 CASSPVATGELFF TGTGCCAGCAGCCCTGTGGCCACCGGGGAGCTGTTTTTT
NA TRBD1 TRBJ1-2 TRBV27 CASSSTWTGRAYGYTF TGTGCCAGCAGTTCTACATGGACAGGGAGGGCCTATGGCTACACCTTC
NA TRBD2 TRBJ2-1 TRBV6-5 CASSSTSGNTYEQFF TGTGCCAGCAGTTCTACTAGCGGGAATACCTATGAGCAGTTCTTC
once NA TRBJ1-1 TRBV2 CASSEAETVATEAFF TGTGCCAGCAGTGAAGCTGAGACAGTCGCTACTGAAGCTTTCTTT
once NA TRBJ2-5 TRBV19 CASKRGSGETQYF TGTGCCAGCAAAAGGGGGTCGGGAGAGACCCAGTACTTC
NA NA TRBJ1-6 TRBV5-1 CASRAGDGANSPLHF TGCGCCAGCAGGGCCGGTGATGGGGCGAATTCACCCCTCCACTTT
NA TRBD2 TRBJ2-1 TRBV28 CASSSPTDWGLYNEQFF TGTGCCAGCAGTTCTCCCACCGACTGGGGACTATACAATGAGCAGTTCTTC
NA NA TRBJ2-1 TRBV29-1 CSVGADGSSEQFF TGCAGCGTTGGGGCTGACGGGAGCAGTGAGCAGTTCTTC
few NA TRBJ2-7 TRBV7-2 CASSLGAAASYEQYF TGTGCCAGCAGCTTAGGGGCAGCCGCTTCCTACGAGCAGTACTTC
NA NA TRBJ2-7 TRBV4-3 CASSQVLGRLAYEQYF TGCGCCAGCAGCCAAGTTTTGGGGAGATTGGCCTACGAGCAGTACTTC
NA TRBD2 TRBJ2-5 TRBV5-4 CASSLTSGRETQYF TGTGCCAGCAGCCTGACTAGCGGGAGAGAGACCCAGTACTTC
NA TRBD2 TRBJ2-5 TRBV11-1 CASSASRGGGETQYF TGTGCCAGCAGCGCCTCCCGGGGGGGAGGAGAGACCCAGTACTTC
NA TRBD2 TRBJ2-1 TRBV7-9 CASSRTSGRALSNEQFF TGTGCCAGCAGCCGAACTAGCGGGAGGGCCCTCAGCAATGAGCAGTTCTTC
NA NA TRBJ2-3 TRBV15 CATSRRITDTQYF TGTGCCACCAGTCGCAGAATCACAGATACGCAGTATTTT
NA TRBD2 TRBJ2-1 TRBV15 CATSTGQGALGLAGVEQFF TGTGCCACCAGCACCGGACAGGGGGCTTTGGGACTAGCGGGAGTTGAGCAGTTCTTC
NA NA TRBJ2-1 TRBV11-3 CASSLGLGWDNEQFF TGTGCCAGCAGCTTAGGTCTAGGATGGGACAATGAGCAGTTCTTC
NA NA TRBJ1-1 TRBV6-4 CASSRTASHTEAFF TGTGCCAGCAGTAGGACAGCCTCTCACACTGAAGCTTTCTTT
NA NA TRBJ1-1 TRBV15 CATSRTRSITEAFF TGTGCCACCAGCAGAACAAGGAGTATCACTGAAGCTTTCTTT
NA TRBD1 TRBJ2-7 TRBV5-6 CASSFRDTGGWEQYF TGTGCCAGCAGCTTTAGAGACACAGGGGGTTGGGAGCAGTACTTC
NA NA TRBJ2-7 TRBV28 CASSFPQGTLRGSYEQYF TGTGCCAGCAGTTTTCCCCAGGGTACATTAAGGGGATCCTACGAGCAGTACTTC
few NA TRBJ2-6 TRBV18 CASSVDSGANVLTF TGTGCCAGCTCAGTAGACTCTGGGGCCAACGTCCTGACTTTC
NA NA TRBJ2-1 TRBV2 CASSEVGAGNNEQFF TGTGCCAGCAGTGAAGTTGGGGCAGGGAACAATGAGCAGTTCTTC
NA NA TRBJ2-4 TRBV7-2 CASSLERNIQYF TGTGCCAGCAGCTTAGAGCGTAACATTCAGTACTTC
NA NA TRBJ1-1 TRBV2 CASSEITGLGYTEAFF TGTGCCAGCAGTGAAATAACAGGGTTAGGTTACACTGAAGCTTTCTTT
once TRBD2 TRBJ2-2 TRBV11-2 CASSLEGGLATGELFF TGTGCCAGCAGCTTAGAAGGAGGACTAGCTACCGGGGAGCTGTTTTTT
NA NA TRBJ2-2 TRBV7-9 CASSFIQGTGRPWTGELFF TGTGCCAGCAGCTTTATCCAGGGGACCGGGCGCCCTTGGACCGGGGAGCTGTTTTTT
NA TRBD2 TRBJ2-7 TRBV7-9 CASSQETGTRGYEQYF TGTGCCAGCAGCCAAGAGACCGGGACTAGAGGCTACGAGCAGTACTTC
NA NA TRBJ2-1 TRBV11-3 CASSSRTDTLGEQFF TGTGCCAGCAGCTCCCGAACGGACACCCTGGGTGAGCAGTTCTTC
NA NA TRBJ1-2 TRBV11-2 CASSPPRSGYTF TGTGCCAGCAGCCCCCCCCGGTCCGGCTACACCTTC
NA TRBD2 TRBJ2-7 TRBV7-9 CASSLGLAGSSYEQYF TGTGCCAGCAGCCTCGGACTAGCGGGGTCCTCCTACGAGCAGTACTTC
NA TRBD1 TRBJ1-2 TRBV4-2 CASSQFRNRDRGDYGYTF TGTGCCAGCAGCCAATTTCGCAACCGGGACAGGGGAGACTATGGCTACACCTTC
NA NA TRBJ1-1 TRBV7-2 CASSLAPGVGTEAFF TGTGCCAGCAGCTTAGCACCCGGGGTCGGCACTGAAGCTTTCTTT
NA TRBD2 TRBJ2-1 TRBV7-9 CASSLAGGRAYNEQFF TGTGCCAGCAGCTTAGCTGGCGGGAGGGCGTACAATGAGCAGTTCTTC
NA NA TRBJ2-5 TRBV7-9 CASSSGVWETQYF TGTGCCAGCAGCTCAGGGGTTTGGGAGACCCAGTACTTC
NA NA TRBJ2-1 TRBV19 CASSAVAGNEQFF TGTGCCAGTAGTGCGGTTGCGGGTAATGAGCAGTTCTTC
NA TRBD2 TRBJ2-2 TRBV7-9 CASSLLAGGNTGELFF TGTGCCAGCAGCTTACTCGCGGGAGGGAACACCGGGGAGCTGTTTTTT
NA TRBD1 TRBJ2-7 TRBV7-3 CASSLEQGDEQYF TGTGCCAGCAGCTTGGAACAGGGGGACGAGCAGTACTTC
NA TRBD1 TRBJ2-1 TRBV5-1 CASSWGPVGRGRLVSDEQFF TGCGCCAGCAGCTGGGGCCCGGTGGGCAGGGGGCGACTTGTTTCGGATGAGCAGTTCTTC
NA NA TRBJ1-2 TRBV2 CASSGAGYGYTF TGTGCCAGCAGTGGGGCAGGCTATGGCTACACCTTC
NA TRBD2 TRBJ2-1 TRBV29-1 CSVQGGGLAGGDAYNEQFF TGCAGCGTCCAAGGTGGAGGACTAGCGGGAGGAGACGCCTACAATGAGCAGTTCTTC
NA TRBD2 TRBJ2-7 TRBV10-3 CAISRLLAGDENYEQYF TGTGCCATCAGCCGACTCCTAGCGGGAGATGAGAACTACGAGCAGTACTTC
NA TRBD1 TRBJ2-5 TRBV28 CASSLNVKGAKTQYF TGTGCCAGCAGTTTAAATGTGAAGGGGGCAAAGACCCAGTACTTC
NA TRBD1 TRBJ2-7 TRBV29-1 CSVAQGLSYEQYF TGCAGCGTTGCACAGGGGTTATCCTACGAGCAGTACTTC
NA NA TRBJ2-7 TRBV5-1 CASSLAGGGRTYEQYF TGCGCCAGCAGCTTGGCAGGAGGAGGTCGGACCTACGAGCAGTACTTC
medium-sized TRBD1 TRBJ2-3 TRBV29-1 CSAEGQGVTDTQYF TGCAGCGCTGAGGGACAGGGGGTCACAGATACGCAGTATTTT
NA NA TRBJ2-2 TRBV4-3 CASSQLTSTGELFF TGCGCCAGCAGCCAACTCACTAGCACCGGGGAGCTGTTTTTT
NA TRBD1 TRBJ1-6 TRBV29-1 CSARTGTGSSPLHF TGCAGCGCCAGAACCGGGACAGGGTCTTCACCCCTCCACTTT
NA NA TRBJ1-1 TRBV19 CASNPGEKTEAFF TGTGCCAGTAATCCGGGAGAAAAAACTGAAGCTTTCTTT
once NA TRBJ2-1 TRBV27 CASSPSVPFYQFF TGTGCCAGCAGTCCCTCGGTCCCTTTTTACCAGTTCTTC
NA TRBD1 TRBJ2-3 TRBV5-8 CASSFWDRGADTQYF TGTGCCAGCAGCTTCTGGGACAGGGGTGCAGATACGCAGTATTTT
once TRBD1 TRBJ1-4 TRBV28 CASSPGQGVDEKLFF TGTGCCAGCAGTCCCGGACAGGGGGTGGATGAAAAACTGTTTTTT
NA NA TRBJ2-1 TRBV7-9 CASSPRLDYNEQFF TGTGCCAGCAGCCCGCGACTAGATTACAATGAGCAGTTCTTC
NA TRBD1 TRBJ1-5 TRBV6-1 CASTVEGALSQPQHF TGTGCCAGCACTGTTGAGGGGGCGCTTAGTCAGCCCCAGCATTTT
NA NA TRBJ1-3 TRBV7-9 CASSPRGITGNTIYF TGTGCCAGCAGCCCCAGGGGAATAACTGGAAACACCATATATTTT